Each of the 12 T cell receptor beta chains below was sequenced from the same sample in a study of OX40 agonist ivuxolimab in advanced cancers. Sequencing used immunoSEQ multiplex PCR; TCRdb keeps in-frame clones, though not all of them. The top ten hold roughly 0.27% of the sample, which has tens of thousands of clones, around nine tenths seen once. The sample consisted of CD4+ or CD8+ T cells sorted from blood, taken in a trial of the OX40 agonist ivuxolimab. The source of these receptors is an adult with an advanced solid tumor such as melanoma, head and neck, liver or kidney cancer.

The gene calls are TRBV7-2 and TRBJ2-1; D gene uncertain. The CDR3 has 15 residues. Germline values: CDR1 SGHTA, CDR2 FQGNSA. The V gene lost 5 bases and the J gene lost 6 bases, with 17 bases spanning the gap. CDR3 sequence (DNA): TGTGCCAGCAGCAAAAGGTCGGCCTCGAGCAATGAGCAGTTCTTC. Its protein product is CASSKRSASSNEQFF.

This chain uses TRBV4-1 with TRBJ1-6; 7 nucleotides agree with TRBD1. V trimming: 2 bases; J trimming: 11 bases; junction bases outside the gene matches: 12. Germline-derived CDR1 and CDR2 are MGHRA and YSYEKL. This CDR3 spans 16 amino acids. The CDR3 sequence is CASSQPRQGVSTPLHF. Written as DNA, the CDR3 is TGCGCCAGCAGCCAACCTCGGCAGGGGGTATCGACACCCCTCCACTTT.

This clone appeared once. This chain uses TRBV5-1 with TRBJ2-7; no firm D call. Germline CDR1 SGHRS, CDR2 YFSETQ. The CDR3 sequence is 17 residues long. The ends were cut back, 4 bases at V and 3 bases at J, with 23 bases in the middle. The CDR3 sequence: CASSPGGVNSRLYEQYF. DNA for the CDR3: TGCGCCAGCAGCCCGGGTGGTGTAAACAGTCGTCTCTACGAGCAGTACTTC.

The chain combines TRBV13 with TRBJ2-1; D gene uncertain. Germline-derived CDR1 and CDR2 are PRHDT and FYEKMQ (reference sequence). The ends were cut back, 3 bases at V and 3 bases at J, with 3 bases in the middle. The CDR3 consists of 12 residues. CDR3 residues: CASSLDYNEQFF. CDR3 in DNA: TGTGCCAGCAGCTTGGACTACAATGAGCAGTTCTTC.

The rearrangement joins TRBV27 to TRBJ2-7; 11 bases line up with TRBD2. The length of the CDR3 is 14 residues. The V gene's germline CDR1 is MNHEY and CDR2 SMNVEV (reference sequence). With V trimmed by 5 bases and J by 6 bases, 6 bases remained unmatched. The CDR3 here is CASSRTSGSFEQYF. CDR3 coding DNA: TGTGCCAGCAGTCGCACTAGCGGGAGTTTCGAGCAGTACTTC.

The chain combines TRBV4-1 with TRBJ2-6; no definite D call. The V and J ends lost 4 bases and 4 bases respectively, with 23 bases between them. CDR1 is MGHRA, CDR2 YSYEKL, per germline. This CDR3 comprises 19 residues. The chain's CDR3 is CASSPVVLSTGSGANVLTF. The CDR3, as DNA: TGCGCCAGCAGCCCAGTAGTGTTATCGACCGGTTCCGGGGCCAACGTCCTGACTTTC.

The chain carries TRBV18 and TRBJ2-2; D call uncertain. Trimming shortened V by 0 bases and J by 0 bases, and 8 bases separated the two germline ends. Germline values: CDR1 KGHSH, CDR2 LQKENI. CDR3 length: 16 residues. Written as DNA, the CDR3 is TGTGCCAGCTCACCACCGAAGACCGCGAACACCGGGGAGCTGTTTTTT. It encodes CASSPPKTANTGELFF.

The chain links TRBV6-1 to TRBJ2-4; a possible D gene is TRBD2 (7 bases). Germline V gene lookup returns CDR1 MNHNS and CDR2 SASEGT. CDR3 length: 14 amino acids. The V gene lost 4 bases and the J gene lost 3 bases, with 10 bases spanning the gap. The CDR3 protein is CASSVGGGKNIQYF. Written as DNA, the CDR3 is TGTGCCAGCAGTGTAGGGGGGGGCAAAAACATTCAGTACTTC.

This sequence joins TRBV25-1 and TRBJ2-1, with D perhaps TRBD2 (6 bases). The germline V and J ends were trimmed by 6 bases and 3 bases, with 12 bases remaining between them. CDR3 length: 14 amino acids. Germline CDR1 MGHDK, CDR2 SYGVNS. The CDR3 loop reads CASRVGGSYNEQFF. The CDR3 DNA is TGTGCCAGCAGGGTCGGGGGAAGCTACAATGAGCAGTTCTTC.

The chain employs TRBV7-9 and TRBJ2-2, with 9 bases lining up with TRBD2. Looked up from germline, CDR1 is SEHNR and CDR2 is FQNEAQ (reference sequence). The CDR3 is 16 amino acids. Germline trimming cut 1 base from V and 3 bases from J; bases unmatched to any gene: 3. CDR3: CASSLVAGGDTGELFF. CDR3 sequence (DNA): TGTGCCAGCAGCTTAGTCGCGGGAGGGGACACCGGGGAGCTGTTTTTT. Using reference TRBV7-9 and TRBJ2-2 for the parts outside the CDR3, the full variable domain is DTGVSQNPRHKITKRGQNVTFRCDPISEHNRLYWYRQTLGQGPEFLTYFQNEAQLEKSRLLSDRFSAERPKGSFSTLEIQRTEQGDSAMYLCASSLVAGGDTGELFFGEGSRLTVL.

The rearrangement uses TRBV7-2 and TRBJ1-1; 7 bases match TRBD1. This CDR3 spans 15 amino acids. V dropped 5 bases and J dropped 4; count of bases not matched to a gene: 10. The V gene's germline CDR1 is SGHTA and CDR2 FQGNSA. CDR3 DNA sequence: TGTGCCAGCAGCCCGAGACAGGGAACGTCCACTGAAGCTTTCTTT. The encoded protein is CASSPRQGTSTEAFF.

The rearrangement links TRBV10-3 to TRBJ2-7; D is possibly TRBD1 (6 bases). Trimming stripped 11 bases from V and 2 bases from J, with 25 bases between. The germline V gene has CDR1 ENHRY and CDR2 SYGVKD. The length of the CDR3 is 16 residues. Written as DNA, the CDR3 is TGTGCCGCCCGAAACCCTAGGACAGAACCAACCTACGAGCAGTACTTC. Protein product: CAARNPRTEPTYEQYF.